The subject of this entry is one T cell receptor beta chain. The CDR3 is made up of 14 amino acids. Germline V CDR1 and CDR2: MDHEN, SYDVKM. The J segment lost 5 bases and the V segment lost 6 bases, leaving 3 bases of the junction unmatched. This sample was taken from a study of blood T cell repertoires in COVID-19. Study-level information: Whether acute or convalescent, the COVID-19 samples came from the United States, Italy and Spain. Nucleic acid was either cDNA or gDNA, and it came from T cells, B-cell-depleted T cells, or PBMCs.

Original handling: Researchers report that nucleated cell counts were estimated from reference gene primer amplification. The assay was immunoSEQ multiplex PCR, and TCRdb's table has in-frame clones only and misses some. V and J calls and clone size follow that table, whereas D and trimming were derived from the DNA. This table has 350,000 to 400,000 clones, around 87% appearing once. Cohort placement rested on clinical history that participants reported themselves. The sequenced material came from PBMCs or T cells enriched from blood (not recorded which). The chain combines TRBV28 with TRBJ1-4; TRBD1 matches at 10 bases. The clonotype was recovered from a man between 18 and 29 years old who had recovered from COVID-19. The CDR3 coding sequence is TGTGCCAGCAGCCTGACAGGGGGCAATGAAAAACTGTTTTTT. Translated: CASSLTGGNEKLFF.